The clone carrying this TCR beta chain was seen more than once but under ten times. The data stem from a study of blood T cell repertoires in COVID-19. At the level of the study: Donors in the United States, Italy and Spain gave samples during acute or convalescent COVID-19. T cells, B-cell-depleted T cells, or PBMCs supplied cDNA or gDNA.

Original analysis: How many nucleated cells were present was estimated from reference gene primer amplification. The data were produced by immunoSEQ multiplex PCR, yet TCRdb's version contains in-frame clones alone and is incomplete. That table is the source of V, J and clone size, and D and trimming were worked out from the DNA. The data hold roughly 300,000 clones, with 88% observed a single time. Deletions cut 0 bases from V and 0 bases from J, with 9 bases between. From germline, CDR1 is MGHRA and CDR2 YSYEKL. The CDR3 is 16 residues long. The material sequenced was peripheral blood. This TCR was sampled from a man between 18 and 29 years old with active or convalescent COVID-19. The chain is built from TRBV4-1 and TRBJ1-3, with D uncertain. This chain's CDR3 is CASSQDPSHSGNTIYF. CDR3 bases: TGCGCCAGCAGCCAAGATCCCAGTCACTCTGGAAACACCATATATTTT.